Listed below are T cell receptor beta chains from one sample, sequenced in a study of blood T cell repertoires in COVID-19. The method was immunoSEQ multiplex PCR; TCRdb's version includes in-frame clones alone and lacks a portion of them. The sample consists of about 180,000 clones, approximately 88% of them appearing once. The material sequenced was peripheral blood. The source of these receptors is a woman aged 40 to 50 with COVID-19, enrolled during active disease. Both conserved end residues are part of each CDR3. Fields, in order: V gene, CDR3 length, J gene, CDR3 protein.

v_gene: TRBV10-1
len: 12
j_gene: TRBJ2-1
CDR3aa: CASSEFSSEQFF

v_gene: TRBV6-5
len: 14
j_gene: TRBJ2-3
CDR3aa: CATRLAGPTDTQYF

v_gene: TRBV5-1
len: 13
j_gene: TRBJ1-2
CDR3aa: CASRQAVNYGYTF

v_gene: TRBV6-5
len: 14
j_gene: TRBJ1-6
CDR3aa: CASSTALGNSPLHF

v_gene: TRBV6-2/TRBV6-3
len: 17
j_gene: TRBJ1-3
CDR3aa: CASSDLRLSPSGNTIYF

v_gene: TRBV19
len: 13
j_gene: TRBJ1-2
CDR3aa: CASSFAGGYGYTF

v_gene: TRBV5-1
len: 17
j_gene: TRBJ2-3
CDR3aa: CASRGASDRAATDTQYF

v_gene: TRBV3-1/TRBV3-2
len: 17
j_gene: TRBJ1-6
CDR3aa: CASSFSRTGFNNSPLHF

v_gene: TRBV6-6
len: 13
j_gene: TRBJ1-5
CDR3aa: CASNQLESQPQHF

v_gene: TRBV27
len: 19
j_gene: TRBJ2-7
CDR3aa: CASSFGASGSRLSSYEQYF

v_gene: TRBV5-1
len: 12
j_gene: TRBJ1-5
CDR3aa: CARTFGGQPQHF

v_gene: TRBV2
len: 16
j_gene: TRBJ1-5
CDR3aa: CASSERTGGSNQPQHF

v_gene: TRBV3-1/TRBV3-2
len: 14
j_gene: TRBJ1-3
CDR3aa: CASSQGGLGNTIYF